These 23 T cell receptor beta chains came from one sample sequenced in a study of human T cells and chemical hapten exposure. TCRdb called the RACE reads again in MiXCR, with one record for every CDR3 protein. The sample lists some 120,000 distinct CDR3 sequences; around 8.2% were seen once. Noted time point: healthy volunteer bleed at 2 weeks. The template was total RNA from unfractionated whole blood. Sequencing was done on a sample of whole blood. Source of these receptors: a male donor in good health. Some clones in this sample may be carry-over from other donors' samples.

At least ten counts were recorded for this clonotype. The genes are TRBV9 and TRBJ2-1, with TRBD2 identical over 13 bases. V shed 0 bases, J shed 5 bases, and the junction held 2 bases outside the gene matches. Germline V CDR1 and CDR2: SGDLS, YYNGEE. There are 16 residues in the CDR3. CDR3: CASSVGGTSGDNEQFF. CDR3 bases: TGTGCCAGCAGCGTAGGAGGGACTAGCGGGGACAATGAGCAGTTCTTC.

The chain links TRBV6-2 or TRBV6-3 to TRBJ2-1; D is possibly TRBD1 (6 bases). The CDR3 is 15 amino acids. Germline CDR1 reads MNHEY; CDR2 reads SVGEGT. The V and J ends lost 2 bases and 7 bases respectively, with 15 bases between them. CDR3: CASSYGGQGRNEQFF. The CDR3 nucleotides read TGTGCCAGCAGTTACGGGGGTCAGGGGCGGAATGAGCAGTTCTTC.

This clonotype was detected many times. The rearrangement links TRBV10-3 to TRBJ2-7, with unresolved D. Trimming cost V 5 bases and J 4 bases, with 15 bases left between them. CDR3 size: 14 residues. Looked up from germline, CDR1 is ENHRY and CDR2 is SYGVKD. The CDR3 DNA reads TGTGCCATCAGTACGGACCACCAACTGTACGAGCAGTACTTC. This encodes CAISTDHQLYEQYF.

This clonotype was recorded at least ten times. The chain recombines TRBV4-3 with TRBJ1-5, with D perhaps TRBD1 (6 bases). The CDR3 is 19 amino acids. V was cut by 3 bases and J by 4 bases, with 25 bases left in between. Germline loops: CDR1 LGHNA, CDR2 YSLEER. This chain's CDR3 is CASSQPEGEVAFGNQPQHF. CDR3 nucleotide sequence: TGCGCCAGCAGCCAGCCGGAGGGGGAGGTGGCATTCGGGAATCAGCCCCAGCATTTT.

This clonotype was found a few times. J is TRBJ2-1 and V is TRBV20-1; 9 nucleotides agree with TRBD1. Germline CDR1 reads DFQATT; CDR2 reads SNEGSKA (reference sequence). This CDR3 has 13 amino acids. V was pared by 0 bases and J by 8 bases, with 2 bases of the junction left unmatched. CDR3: CSAREQGADEQFF. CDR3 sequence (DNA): TGCAGTGCTAGAGAACAGGGGGCTGATGAGCAGTTCTTC.

The CDR3 bases are TGTGCCAGCAGCTCCCGACAGTTTGAAAAACTGTTTTTT. It yields the protein CASSSRQFEKLFF. This chain joins TRBV11-2 and TRBJ1-4, with a weak D call TRBD1 (5 bases). The CDR3 sequence is 13 residues long. Germline assignment: CDR1 SGHAT and CDR2 FQNNGV. Trimming cost V 4 bases and J 7 bases, with 10 bases left between them.

The DNA for the CDR3 is TGTGCCAGCACCTGGACTAGCGGGCTCACAGATACGCAGTATTTT. Protein: CASTWTSGLTDTQYF. This chain connects TRBV6-1 to TRBJ2-3, with TRBD2 identical over 11 bases. The CDR3 covers 15 residues. Germline V gene data show CDR1 as MNHNS and CDR2 as SASEGT. The trim removed 7 bases at V and 2 bases at J, leaving 5 bases unmatched.

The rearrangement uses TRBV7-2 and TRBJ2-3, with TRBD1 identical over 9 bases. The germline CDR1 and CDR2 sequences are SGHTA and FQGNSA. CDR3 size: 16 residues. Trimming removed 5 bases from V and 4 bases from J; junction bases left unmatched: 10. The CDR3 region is CASSHRGGQGSDTQYF. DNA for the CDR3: TGTGCCAGCAGCCACAGGGGGGGACAGGGATCAGATACGCAGTATTTT.

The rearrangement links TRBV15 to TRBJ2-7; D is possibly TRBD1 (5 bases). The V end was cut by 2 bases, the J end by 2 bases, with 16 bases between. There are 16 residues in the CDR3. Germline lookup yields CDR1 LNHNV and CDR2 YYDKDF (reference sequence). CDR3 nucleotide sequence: TGTGCCACCAGCAGAACCAGAGCACAGGACGCCTACGAGCAGTACTTC. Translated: CATSRTRAQDAYEQYF.

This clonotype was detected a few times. CDR3 nucleotide sequence: TGTGCCAGCAGCCAAGATTGGAGGGGCGATTACGAGCAGTACTTC. Encoded protein: CASSQDWRGDYEQYF. The chain is built from TRBV14 and TRBJ2-7, with a possible D match to TRBD2 (6 bases). The length of the CDR3 is 15 residues. Trimming stripped 0 bases from V and 4 bases from J, with 13 bases between. Germline CDR1 SGHDN, CDR2 FVKESK.

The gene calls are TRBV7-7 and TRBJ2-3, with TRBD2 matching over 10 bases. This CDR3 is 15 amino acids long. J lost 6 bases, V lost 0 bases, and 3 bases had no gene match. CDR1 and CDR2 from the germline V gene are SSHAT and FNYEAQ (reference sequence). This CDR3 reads CASSLAGTSDDTQYF. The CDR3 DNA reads TGTGCCAGCAGCTTAGCTGGGACTAGCGACGATACGCAGTATTTT.

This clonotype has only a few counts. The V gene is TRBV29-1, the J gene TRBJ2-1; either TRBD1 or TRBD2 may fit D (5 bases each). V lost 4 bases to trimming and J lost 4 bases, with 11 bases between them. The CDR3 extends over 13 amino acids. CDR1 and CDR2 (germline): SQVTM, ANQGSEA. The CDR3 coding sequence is TGCAGCGTTGTAAGGGGAGTTTACAATGAGCAGTTCTTC. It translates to CSVVRGVYNEQFF.

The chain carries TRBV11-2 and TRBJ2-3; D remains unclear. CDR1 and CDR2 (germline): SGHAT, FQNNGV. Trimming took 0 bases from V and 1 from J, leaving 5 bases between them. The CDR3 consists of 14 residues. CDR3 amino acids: CASSLDGGTDTQYF. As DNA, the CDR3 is TGTGCCAGCAGCTTAGATGGGGGCACAGATACGCAGTATTTT.

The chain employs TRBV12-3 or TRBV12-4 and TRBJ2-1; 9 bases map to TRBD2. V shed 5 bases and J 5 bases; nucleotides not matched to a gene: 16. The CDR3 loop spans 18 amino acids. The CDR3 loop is CASSPAGGLRGFNNEQFF. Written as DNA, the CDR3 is TGTGCCAGCAGTCCCGCGGGGGGGCTACGTGGGTTCAACAATGAGCAGTTCTTC.

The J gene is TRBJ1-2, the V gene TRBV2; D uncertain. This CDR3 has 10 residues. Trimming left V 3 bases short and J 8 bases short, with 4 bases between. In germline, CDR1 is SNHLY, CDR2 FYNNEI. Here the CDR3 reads CASSDRGYTF. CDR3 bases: TGTGCCAGCAGTGATAGAGGCTACACCTTC.

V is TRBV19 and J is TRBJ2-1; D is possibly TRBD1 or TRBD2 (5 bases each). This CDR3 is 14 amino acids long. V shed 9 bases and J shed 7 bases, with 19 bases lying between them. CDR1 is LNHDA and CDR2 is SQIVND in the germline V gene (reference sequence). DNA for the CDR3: TGTGCCAGCGGTGGGACCCTATTTACAAATGAGCAGTTCTTC. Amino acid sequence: CASGGTLFTNEQFF.

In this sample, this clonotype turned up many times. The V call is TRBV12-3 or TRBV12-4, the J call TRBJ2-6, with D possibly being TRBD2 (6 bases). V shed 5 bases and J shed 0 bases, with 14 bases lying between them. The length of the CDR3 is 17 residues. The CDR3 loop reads CASSPRGPSSGANVLTF. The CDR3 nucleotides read TGTGCCAGCAGTCCGCGGGGTCCGAGCTCTGGGGCCAACGTCCTGACTTTC.

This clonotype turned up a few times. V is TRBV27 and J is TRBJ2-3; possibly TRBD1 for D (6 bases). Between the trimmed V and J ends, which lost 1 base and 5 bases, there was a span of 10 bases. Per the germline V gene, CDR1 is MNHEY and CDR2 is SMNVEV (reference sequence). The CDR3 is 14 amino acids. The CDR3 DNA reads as TGTGCCAGCAGTTTATTACCCAGGGGAGATACGCAGTATTTT. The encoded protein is CASSLLPRGDTQYF.

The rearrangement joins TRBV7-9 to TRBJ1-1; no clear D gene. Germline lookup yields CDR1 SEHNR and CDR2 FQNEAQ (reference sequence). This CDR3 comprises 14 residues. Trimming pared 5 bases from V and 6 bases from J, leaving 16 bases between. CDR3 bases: TGTGCCAGCAGCAAGGAGCACGCCGCGGCTGAAGCTTTCTTT. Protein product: CASSKEHAAAEAFF.

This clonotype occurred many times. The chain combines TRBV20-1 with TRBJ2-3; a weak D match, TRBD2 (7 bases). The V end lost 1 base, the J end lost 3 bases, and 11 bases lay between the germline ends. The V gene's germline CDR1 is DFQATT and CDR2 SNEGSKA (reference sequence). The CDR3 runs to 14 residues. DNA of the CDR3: TGCAGTGCTAGAGGCGGGGGCCAAACAGATACGCAGTATTTT. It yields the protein CSARGGGQTDTQYF.

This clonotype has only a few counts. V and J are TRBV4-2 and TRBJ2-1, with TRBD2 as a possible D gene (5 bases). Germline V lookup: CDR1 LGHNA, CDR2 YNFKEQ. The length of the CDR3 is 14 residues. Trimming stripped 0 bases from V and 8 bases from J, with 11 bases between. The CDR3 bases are TGTGCCAGCAGCCAAGATAGGACTTTCGATGAGCAGTTCTTC. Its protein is CASSQDRTFDEQFF.

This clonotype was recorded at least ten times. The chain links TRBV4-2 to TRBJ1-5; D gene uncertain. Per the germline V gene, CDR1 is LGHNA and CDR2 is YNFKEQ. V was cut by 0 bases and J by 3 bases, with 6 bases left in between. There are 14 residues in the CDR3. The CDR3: CASSQERINQPQHF. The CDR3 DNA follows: TGTGCCAGCAGCCAAGAACGGATCAATCAGCCCCAGCATTTT.

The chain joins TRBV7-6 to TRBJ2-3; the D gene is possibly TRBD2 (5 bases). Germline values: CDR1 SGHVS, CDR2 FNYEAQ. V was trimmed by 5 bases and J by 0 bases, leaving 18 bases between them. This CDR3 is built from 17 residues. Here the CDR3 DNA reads TGTGCCAGCAGCGCCGGCGCTAGCAAAGGGAGCACAGATACGCAGTATTTT. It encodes CASSAGASKGSTDTQYF.